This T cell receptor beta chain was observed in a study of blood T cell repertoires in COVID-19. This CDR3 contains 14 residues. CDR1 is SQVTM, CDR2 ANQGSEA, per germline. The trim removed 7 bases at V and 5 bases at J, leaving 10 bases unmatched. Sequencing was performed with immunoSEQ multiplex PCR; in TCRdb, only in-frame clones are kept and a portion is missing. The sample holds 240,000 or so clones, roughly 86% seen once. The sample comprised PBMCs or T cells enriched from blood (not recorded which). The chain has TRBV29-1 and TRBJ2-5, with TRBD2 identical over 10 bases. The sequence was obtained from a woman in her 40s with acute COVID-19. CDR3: CSGAPSGRSETQYF. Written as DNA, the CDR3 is TGCAGCGGGGCTCCTAGCGGGAGATCGGAGACCCAGTACTTC.